The TCR beta chain described here comes from a study of CD8+ T cells in alopecia areata. The wider study: Treated patients were dosed with oral tofacitinib, taking 5 to 10 mg twice daily.

Broader study findings: Both scalp clonality and the expanded CD8+ clones among the top 100 showed a significant decrease with tofacitinib. Researchers report lesional scalp, most notably alopecia totalis/universalis, outstripped normal scalp in clonality.

The germline V gene encodes CDR1 MNHNY and CDR2 SVGAGI (reference sequence). Trimming pared 2 bases from V and 4 bases from J, leaving 6 bases between. The CDR3 is 14 amino acids. Treatment defined: oral pan-JAK inhibitor, 5-10 mg twice daily. Specimens obtained from alopecia areata patients comprised lesional scalp punch biopsies and peripheral blood. TCR sequencing used cDNA made by reverse transcription of extracted RNA. Clones were sequenced by immunoSEQ multiplex PCR, and TCRdb holds only the in-frame ones, with some missing. The sample includes approximately 3,300 clones, roughly 80% of them seen just once. Of note for this clone: The target antigen is unknown.

The receptor comes from a human donor with alopecia areata. This chain connects TRBV6-6 to TRBJ2-6; D gene ambiguous. The specimen was skin, collected at week 24, from a patient treated with tofacitinib. The CDR3 loop is CASSYLLGANVLTF. The CDR3 nucleotides are TGTGCCAGCAGTTACCTCCTCGGGGCCAACGTCCTGACTTTC.